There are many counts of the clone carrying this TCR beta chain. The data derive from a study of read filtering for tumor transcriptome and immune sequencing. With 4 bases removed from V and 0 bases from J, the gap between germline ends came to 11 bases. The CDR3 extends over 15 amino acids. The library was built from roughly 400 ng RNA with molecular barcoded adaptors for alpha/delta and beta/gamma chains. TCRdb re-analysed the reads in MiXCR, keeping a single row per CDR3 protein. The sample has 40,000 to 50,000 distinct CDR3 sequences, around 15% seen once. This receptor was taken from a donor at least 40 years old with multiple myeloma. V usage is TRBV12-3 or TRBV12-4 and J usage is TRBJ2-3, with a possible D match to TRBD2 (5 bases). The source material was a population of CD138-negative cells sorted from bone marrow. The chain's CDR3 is CASSYWTSSTDTQYF. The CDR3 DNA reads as TGTGCCAGCAGTTACTGGACTTCAAGCACAGATACGCAGTATTTT.